The 14 T cell receptor beta chains below come from one sample, sequenced in a study of liver allograft versus peripheral blood T cells. Study details: Intrahepatic T cell receptor repertoires from transplanted livers were compared against repertoires in recipients' peripheral blood.

One entry per CDR3 protein, called by TCRdb with MiXCR from the reads. The sample consists of 7,300 or so distinct CDR3 sequences, approximately 15% of them appearing once. The origin of the receptors is a human patient who had a liver transplant. Some of these T cells may belong to the graft donor.

The V gene is TRBV3-1, the J gene TRBJ2-1, with 8 nucleotides matching TRBD1. The trim removed 6 bases at V and 3 bases at J, leaving 7 bases unmatched. Germline values: CDR1 LGHDT, CDR2 YNNKEL (reference sequence). The CDR3 totals 15 residues. Here the CDR3 DNA reads TGTGCCAGCAGTCGGGACAGGATGTTCTACAATGAGCAGTTCTTC. Translating it yields CASSRDRMFYNEQFF.

Remarks on this clonotype: A much larger clone lies one base from this, so it may be a read error. This chain joins TRBV6-6 and TRBJ1-1; no firm D call. The CDR3 loop spans 13 amino acids. The germline gives CDR1 MNHNY, CDR2 SVGAGI (reference sequence). CDR3 coding DNA: TGTGCCAGCAGTTACTCCCCTCGGACTGAAGCTTACTTT. Translating it yields CASSYSPRTEAYF.

This clonotype has ten or more counts. The J gene is TRBJ1-2, the V gene TRBV7-9, with D hard to call. The V gene lost 3 bases and the J gene lost 3 bases, with 11 bases spanning the gap. CDR3 size: 14 residues. Germline V gene data show CDR1 as SEHNR and CDR2 as FQNEAQ (reference sequence). DNA of the CDR3: TGTGCCAGCAGCTTGACCGGCAAGGACTATGGCTACACCTTC. Its translation: CASSLTGKDYGYTF.

In its sample, this clonotype ranks as medium-sized. The CDR3 here is CAIGTGVVEQYF. Written as DNA, the CDR3 is TGTGCCATCGGCACAGGGGTGGTCGAGCAGTACTTC. The chain couples TRBV10-3 to TRBJ2-7; 7 positions match TRBD1. CDR1 and CDR2 (germline): ENHRY, SYGVKD. The V segment lost 8 bases and the J segment 6 bases; nucleotides outside the gene matches: 7. This CDR3 is 12 amino acids long.

This clonotype was counted only a few times. This CDR3 is CASSLAGLGLYEQYF. CDR3 in DNA: TGCGCCAGCAGCTTGGCGGGGCTGGGCCTCTACGAGCAGTACTTC. The chain has TRBV5-1 and TRBJ2-7; D might be TRBD1 or TRBD2, each matching 5 bases. CDR1 is SGHRS, CDR2 YFSETQ, per germline. Deletions cut 0 bases from V and 3 bases from J, with 13 bases between. The CDR3 is 15 residues long.

This clonotype was seen many times. The chain couples TRBV5-6 to TRBJ1-2; TRBD1 matches 8 bases. Trimming cost V 0 bases and J 3 bases; bases outside gene matches: 1. Germline CDR1 is SGHDT and CDR2 is YYEEEE. The CDR3 length is 14 residues. For the CDR3, the DNA is TGTGCCAGCAGCTTGGTGGGACAGGACTATGGCTACACCTTC. Its translation: CASSLVGQDYGYTF.

The genes are TRBV20-1 and TRBJ1-2; D remains unclear. Trimming took 0 bases from V and 3 from J, leaving 14 bases between them. The germline CDR1 and CDR2 sequences are DFQATT and SNEGSKA (reference sequence). The CDR3 extends over 15 amino acids. The chain's CDR3 is CSARDFRPGYYGYTF. The CDR3 nucleotides are TGCAGTGCTAGAGATTTTCGGCCAGGCTACTATGGCTACACCTTC.

This clonotype ranks as medium-sized. This chain joins TRBV6-1 and TRBJ1-3; D is perhaps TRBD1 (6 bases). The ends were cut back, 2 bases at V and 1 base at J, with 6 bases in the middle. Per the germline V gene, CDR1 is MNHNS and CDR2 is SASEGT. The CDR3 spans 14 residues. CDR3 bases: TGTGCCAGCAGTGAACAGGGGTCTGGAAACACCATATATTTT. This gives the protein CASSEQGSGNTIYF.

V usage is TRBV9 and J usage is TRBJ1-2, with D possibly TRBD1 on 5 matching bases. The germline V gene has CDR1 SGDLS and CDR2 YYNGEE. V lost 1 base to trimming and J lost 4 bases, with 8 bases between them. This CDR3 is built from 13 residues. DNA for the CDR3: TGTGCCAGCAGCGTACAGGGCAGCTATGGCTACACCTTC. Amino acid sequence: CASSVQGSYGYTF.

This clonotype is medium-sized (0.01 to 0.1%). V gene TRBV29-1 combines with J gene TRBJ1-1; 7 bases map to TRBD1. Losses at the gene ends were 3 bases for V and 0 bases for J; bases not matched to a gene: 7. The CDR3 totals 15 residues. The germline V gene encodes CDR1 SQVTM and CDR2 ANQGSEA. The CDR3, as DNA: TGCAGCGTTGACCGACAGGGCCCAATGAACACTGAAGCTTTCTTT. Translation: CSVDRQGPMNTEAFF.

The table lists this clonotype with many counts. The rearrangement uses TRBV12-3 or TRBV12-4 and TRBJ2-7, with D perhaps TRBD1 (5 bases). The CDR3 has 12 residues. Trimming took off 4 bases at V and 2 bases at J, with 6 bases between the two ends. The CDR3 nucleotides are TGTGCCAGCAGTTCAGGGACCTACGAGCAGTACTTC. This sequence encodes CASSSGTYEQYF.

This clonotype is labeled medium-sized. This chain joins TRBV7-9 and TRBJ2-2; 9 bases align to TRBD2. With V trimmed by 5 bases and J by 1 base, 2 bases remained unmatched. CDR3 length: 15 amino acids. CDR1 is SEHNR and CDR2 is FQNEAQ in the germline V gene (reference sequence). The CDR3 nucleotides are TGTGCCAGCAGCAGCGGGGGGTTGAACACCGGGGAGCTGTTTTTT. This codes for CASSSGGLNTGELFF.

J is TRBJ2-7 and V is TRBV20-1; either TRBD1 or TRBD2 may supply D (5 bases each). Germline V lookup: CDR1 DFQATT, CDR2 SNEGSKA (reference sequence). CDR3 size: 12 residues. V was shortened by 4 bases and J by 3 bases, with 10 bases between the two germline ends. CDR3 DNA sequence: TGCAGTGCTAAGCCAGGGAGCTACGAGCAGTACTTC. Residues: CSAKPGSYEQYF.

By share, this clonotype counts as medium-sized. This sequence joins TRBV18 and TRBJ1-4; the D is unclear. Germline CDR1 reads KGHSH; CDR2 reads LQKENI. CDR3 length: 15 residues. Between the trimmed V and J ends, which lost 1 base and 0 bases, there was a span of 6 bases. DNA for the CDR3: TGTGCCAGCTCACCACGGCCTGCAACTAATGAAAAACTGTTTTTT. Translated: CASSPRPATNEKLFF.